Listed here is a single T cell receptor (beta chain). The antigen remains undetermined. The CDR3 is made up of 17 amino acids. Germline-derived CDR1 and CDR2 are GTSNPN and SVGIG (reference sequence). Germline trimming cut 0 bases from V and 6 bases from J; bases unmatched to any gene: 11. The data are from a study of cytomegalovirus exposure and HLA in healthy donors. Study background: The study's early data release held about 85 million unique TCRs from HLA-typed donors.

General study points: A missense DCLRE1C variant was associated with V- and J-gene trimming of TCR beta chains in a later analysis, and an independent cohort replicated the association. In vitro confirmation showed a few CMV-associated chains to be CMV antigen specific.

It was with 60 Vbeta and 13 Jbeta primers that the PCR ran. Clones were read by immunoSEQ multiplex PCR, and TCRdb kept only the in-frame ones, dropping some. The data contain 95,000 to 150,000 clones, roughly 82% of them seen just once; the ten biggest clones take up about 6%. Sequenced material: PBMCs. This TCR derives from a man aged 18 to 29 in good health and CMV-seropositive. The genes are TRBV30 and TRBJ1-6, with TRBD1 matching over 7 bases. CDR3 DNA sequence: TGTGCCTGGAGTGTATCACGAGGGGGCGGTTTTAATTCACCCCTCCACTTT. Translated: CAWSVSRGGGFNSPLHF.